These 21 T cell receptor beta chains originate from one sample sequenced in a study of cytomegalovirus exposure and HLA in healthy donors. PCR employed 60 Vbeta and 13 Jbeta primers. Assay used: immunoSEQ multiplex PCR; TCRdb lists only in-frame clones, some missing. Of around 94,000 clones in the sample, over 65% were seen once. Source material: PBMCs. The receptor set was obtained from a woman aged 35 to 49 in good health and CMV-seropositive.

This clone occurred a few times. DNA for the CDR3: TGTGCCAGCTCACAAGGACTAGCGGGAACCTACGAGCAGTACTTC. This sequence encodes CASSQGLAGTYEQYF. The gene calls are TRBV18 and TRBJ2-7, with 12 bases identical to TRBD2. CDR1 and CDR2 from the germline V gene are KGHSH and LQKENI. The CDR3 length is 15 residues. Trimming cost V 4 bases and J 2 bases; bases outside gene matches: 3.

This clone was counted between two and nine times. This rearrangement joins TRBV7-2 to TRBJ1-5; 7 bases line up with TRBD1. CDR3 size: 16 residues. Losses at the gene ends were 5 bases for V and 2 bases for J; bases not matched to a gene: 9. Germline V gene lookup returns CDR1 SGHTA and CDR2 FQGNSA. This chain's CDR3 is CASSATQGLGNQPQHF. The CDR3 bases are TGTGCCAGCAGCGCCACACAGGGGTTGGGCAATCAGCCCCAGCATTTT.

This clone was detected a few times. The chain employs TRBV5-4 and TRBJ2-7, with 7 bases aligning to TRBD1. Germline assignment: CDR1 SGHNT and CDR2 YYREEE (reference sequence). The CDR3 runs 16 residues. V lost 4 bases to trimming and J lost 2 bases; unmatched junction nucleotides: 12. CDR3 sequence (DNA): TGTGCCAGCAGCCCGTACCGGACAGGCCTGGCCTACGAGCAGTACTTC. Protein sequence: CASSPYRTGLAYEQYF.

The CDR3 protein is CASSSPLGVGSPLHF. CDR3 DNA sequence: TGTGCCAGCAGCTCTCCCCTAGGGGTAGGTTCACCCCTCCACTTT. This sequence joins TRBV5-6 and TRBJ1-6, with D perhaps TRBD1 (5 bases). The CDR3 runs to 15 residues. Trimming left V 3 bases short and J 9 bases short, with 16 bases between. Germline V CDR1 and CDR2: SGHDT, YYEEEE.

The V and J genes are TRBV27 and TRBJ2-5; 9 bases agree with TRBD2. Germline trimming cut 4 bases from V and 1 base from J; bases unmatched to any gene: 10. Germline CDR1 and CDR2: MNHEY and SMNVEV (reference sequence). This CDR3 comprises 17 residues. CDR3 sequence (DNA): TGTGCCAGCAGTTGGGCTAGCGGGATGGGGGGCCAAGAGACCCAGTACTTC. It codes for CASSWASGMGGQETQYF.

The CDR3 sequence is CASSPSGGDSPLHF. The CDR3 DNA is TGTGCCAGCAGCCCCAGTGGAGGGGATTCACCCCTCCACTTT. The genes are TRBV5-4 and TRBJ1-6, with a weak D call TRBD1 (5 bases). CDR3 length equals 14 residues. The ends were cut back, 4 bases at V and 8 bases at J, with 13 bases in the middle. CDR1 is SGHNT and CDR2 is YYREEE in the germline V gene (reference sequence).

On this clone: At one end, the junction sequence differs from germline, possibly due to a read error. The rearrangement joins TRBV7-9 to TRBJ1-3; TRBD1 agrees at 7 bases. This CDR3 has 14 amino acids. Germline CDR1 is SEHNR and CDR2 is FQNEAQ (reference sequence). Written as DNA, the CDR3 is TGTTCCAGCGAGGGACCGGGACAGGGAAACACCATATATTTT. Encoded protein: CSSEGPGQGNTIYF.

The rearrangement links TRBV11-3 to TRBJ2-7; TRBD2 is a possible D gene (5 bases). V was shortened by 5 bases and J by 7 bases, with 18 bases between the two germline ends. Germline-derived CDR1 and CDR2 are SGHNT and YENEEA. The CDR3 totals 14 residues. CDR3 in amino acids: CASSPAPGSVEQYF. The CDR3 coding sequence is TGTGCCAGCAGCCCGGCACCGGGAAGCGTTGAGCAGTACTTC.

The CDR3 sequence is CASSVVAGGTKSGELFF. The CDR3 coding sequence is TGTGCCAGCAGCGTAGTTGCGGGAGGGACTAAAAGTGGGGAGCTGTTTTTT. V usage is TRBV9 and J usage is TRBJ2-2; TRBD2 matches 9 bases. This CDR3 has 17 amino acids. J was trimmed by 8 bases and V by 0 bases; bases with no gene match: 11. CDR1 and CDR2 (germline): SGDLS, YYNGEE.

The chain couples TRBV6-1 to TRBJ2-2; 7 positions match TRBD1. Trimming cost V 3 bases and J 3 bases; bases outside gene matches: 1. The CDR3 covers 14 residues. Germline V gene lookup returns CDR1 MNHNS and CDR2 SASEGT. The CDR3 nucleotides read TGTGCCAGCAGTGACCAGGGGGACACCGGGGAGCTGTTTTTT. Translating it yields CASSDQGDTGELFF.

This rearrangement joins TRBV7-9 to TRBJ1-2; possible D gene TRBD1, 6 bases. The CDR3 runs to 14 residues. The ends were cut back, 5 bases at V and 0 bases at J, with 10 bases in the middle. Per germline, CDR1 SEHNR and CDR2 FQNEAQ (reference sequence). The DNA for the CDR3 is TGTGCCAGCAGCAGGACAGTAACTAACTATGGCTACACCTTC. It codes for CASSRTVTNYGYTF.

This clone has a single count. This chain uses TRBV9 with TRBJ1-1; 7 bases match TRBD1. The CDR3 length is 15 residues. In germline, CDR1 is SGDLS, CDR2 YYNGEE. V shed 4 bases and J 6 bases; nucleotides not matched to a gene: 12. Written as DNA, the CDR3 is TGTGCCAGCAGCAGCTTGACAGGGAGAGGGGCTGAAGCTTTCTTT. It translates to CASSSLTGRGAEAFF.

The chain employs TRBV29-1 and TRBJ1-1, with TRBD1 as a possible D gene (5 bases). Germline V CDR1 and CDR2: SQVTM, ANQGSEA. Trimming removed 7 bases at V and 4 bases at J, with 16 bases between. The CDR3 has 13 residues. Here the CDR3 reads CSAERGGGTEAFF. Written as DNA, the CDR3 is TGCAGCGCTGAGCGGGGCGGGGGCACTGAAGCTTTCTTT.

The chain uses TRBV5-1 and TRBJ2-3, with 10 bases lining up with TRBD1. V shed 8 bases, J shed 4 bases, and the junction held 1 base outside the gene matches. This CDR3 has 12 residues. Germline V gene lookup returns CDR1 SGHRS and CDR2 YFSETQ. The CDR3 bases are TGCGCCAGTGGACAGGGGGCAGATACGCAGTATTTT. Encoded protein: CASGQGADTQYF.

The chain recombines TRBV5-1 with TRBJ1-3, with D possibly TRBD1 on 5 matching bases. This CDR3 contains 15 residues. CDR1 and CDR2 (germline): SGHRS, YFSETQ. The V end was cut by 4 bases, the J end by 0 bases, with 11 bases between. CDR3 region: CASSMDTSSGNTIYF. CDR3 nucleotide sequence: TGCGCCAGCAGCATGGACACGTCCTCTGGAAACACCATATATTTT.

This clone was recorded many times. V and J are TRBV5-4 and TRBJ2-1; 12 positions match TRBD2. This CDR3 has 18 residues. V lost 4 bases, J lost 9 bases, and 17 bases stayed unmatched. The germline gives CDR1 SGHNT, CDR2 YYREEE (reference sequence). CDR3 sequence reads: CASSGRVGLTSGSPEQFF. For the CDR3, the DNA is TGTGCCAGCAGCGGAAGGGTGGGGTTGACTAGCGGGAGTCCTGAGCAGTTCTTC.

The chain is built from TRBV5-4 and TRBJ2-5; D not certain. Germline CDR1 SGHNT, CDR2 YYREEE (reference sequence). Trimming took 2 bases from V and 5 from J, leaving 13 bases between them. This CDR3 spans 14 amino acids. CDR3 region: CASSFSAGGETQYF. The DNA of the CDR3 is TGTGCCAGCAGCTTTAGTGCAGGTGGGGAGACCCAGTACTTC.

A few counts support this clone. V is TRBV7-8 and J is TRBJ2-5, with no clear D. Germline CDR1 SGHVS, CDR2 FQNEAQ. The germline V and J ends were trimmed by 1 base and 5 bases, with 8 bases remaining between them. CDR3 size: 13 residues. CDR3 sequence: CASSLDLSETQYF. CDR3 bases: TGTGCCAGCAGCTTAGATCTCTCGGAGACCCAGTACTTC.

The chain uses TRBV6-5 and TRBJ1-2; TRBD1 is a possible D gene (5 bases). The V and J ends lost 3 bases and 6 bases respectively, with 14 bases between them. Germline lookup yields CDR1 MNHEY and CDR2 SVGAGI. The CDR3 is 14 residues long. DNA for the CDR3: TGTGCCAGCAGTTATTCAGGGTCTGGGGATGGCTACACCTTC. Translated: CASSYSGSGDGYTF.

The rearrangement links TRBV29-1 to TRBJ1-2; TRBD1 matches 12 bases. This CDR3 region has 12 residues. V gave up 5 bases and J gave up 7 bases; unmatched junction bases: 2. Germline CDR1 SQVTM, CDR2 ANQGSEA. As DNA, the CDR3 is TGCAGCGTTCCGGGACAGGGGGCTGGCTACACCTTC. Residues: CSVPGQGAGYTF.

The V and J genes are TRBV7-2 and TRBJ2-7, with 12 bases lining up with TRBD1. This CDR3 contains 14 residues. Trimming cost V 11 bases and J 4 bases; bases outside gene matches: 9. Looked up from germline, CDR1 is SGHTA and CDR2 is FQGNSA. DNA for the CDR3: TGTGCCTCACACGGGACAGGGGGCGTTTACGAGCAGTACTTC. The encoded protein is CASHGTGGVYEQYF.